What follows describes a single T cell receptor (beta chain). Using a J-beta primer mix together with a sample-barcoded 5' primer, a second PCR was run for about 6 to 11 cycles. Via MiXCR, TCRdb re-called the 5' RACE reads, giving one row per CDR3 protein. The table lists approximately 780,000 distinct CDR3 sequences, roughly 25% of them singletons. The CDR3 length is 15 residues. Germline V gene sequence: CDR1 ENHRY, CDR2 SYGVKD. Trimming shortened V by 0 bases and J by 0 bases, and 6 bases separated the two germline ends. The data are from a study of blood T cells in healthy people across ages. These data also featured in a second study, about T cells of mothers and their children. That report adds: In the second PCR, M1S primer introduced barcodes and 2-4 random bases. Overlap measured in related mother-child pairs was slightly, non-significantly higher than in unrelated pairs.

The sequenced material came from blood. V gene TRBV10-3 combines with J gene TRBJ1-3; no reliable D call. This TCR derives from a boy younger than 18 in good health. CDR3 residues: CAISESTDSGNTIYF. The CDR3, as DNA: TGTGCCATCAGTGAGTCAACCGACTCTGGAAACACCATATATTTT.